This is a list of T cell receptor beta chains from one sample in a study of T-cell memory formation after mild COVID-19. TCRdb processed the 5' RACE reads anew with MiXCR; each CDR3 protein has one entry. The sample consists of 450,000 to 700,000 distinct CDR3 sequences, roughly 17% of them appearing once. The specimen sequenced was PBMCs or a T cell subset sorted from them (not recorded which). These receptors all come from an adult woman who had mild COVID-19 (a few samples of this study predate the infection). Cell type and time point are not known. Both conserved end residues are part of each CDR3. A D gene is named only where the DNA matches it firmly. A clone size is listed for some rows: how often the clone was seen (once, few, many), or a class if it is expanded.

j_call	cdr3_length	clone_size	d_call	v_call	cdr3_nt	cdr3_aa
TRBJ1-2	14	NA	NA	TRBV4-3	TGCGCCAGCAGCCAAGATAAGTGGCTAGGTGGCTACACCTTC	CASSQDKWLGGYTF
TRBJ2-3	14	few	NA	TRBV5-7	TGTGCCAGCAGCTCCGGGGCGGATACAGATACGCAGTATTTT	CASSSGADTDTQYF
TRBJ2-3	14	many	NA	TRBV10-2	TGCGCCAGCCTGGGAAACTCCGGCACAGATACGCAGTATTTT	CASLGNSGTDTQYF
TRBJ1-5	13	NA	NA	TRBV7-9	TGTGCCAGCAGCCGATCGACAGATCAGCCCCAGCATTTT	CASSRSTDQPQHF
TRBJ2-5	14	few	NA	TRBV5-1	TGCGCCAGCAGCGGGGGACGGAACCAAGAGACCCAGTACTTC	CASSGGRNQETQYF
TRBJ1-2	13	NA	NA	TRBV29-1	TGCAGCGTTCCCCTGGGGGGTACAGATGGCTACACCTTC	CSVPLGGTDGYTF
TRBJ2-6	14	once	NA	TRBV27	TGTGCCAGCAGTTTATCGATGGGGGCCAACGTCCTGACTTTC	CASSLSMGANVLTF
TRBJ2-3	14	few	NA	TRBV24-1	TGTGCCACCAGTGAGTCGGGCTTCACAGATACGCAGTATTTT	CATSESGFTDTQYF
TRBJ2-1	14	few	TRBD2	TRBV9	TGTGCCAGCAGGGAGGGACTAGCAGGAAATGAGCAGTTCTTC	CASREGLAGNEQFF
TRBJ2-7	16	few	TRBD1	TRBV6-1	TGTGCCAGCAGTGAAACAATAGGGACAGGGGTCTACGAGCAGTACTTC	CASSETIGTGVYEQYF
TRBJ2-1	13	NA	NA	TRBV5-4	TGTGCCAGCATACGACTAGGCGGAGATGAGCAGTTCTTC	CASIRLGGDEQFF
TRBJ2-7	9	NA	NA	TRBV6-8	TGTGCCGGGTCGAGGGAGCAGTACTTC	CAGSREQYF
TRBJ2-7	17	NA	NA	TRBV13	TGTGCCAGCAGCATAAACCTCGACTCACAGTACCGGTACGAGCAGTACTTC	CASSINLDSQYRYEQYF
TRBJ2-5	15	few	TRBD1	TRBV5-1	TGCGCCAGCAAATTTGGGACAGAGGAACAAGAGACCCAGTACTTC	CASKFGTEEQETQYF
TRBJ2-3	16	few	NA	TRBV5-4	TGTGCCAGCAGCCCCGGAGGGCGGGCCTTCACAGATACGCAGTATTTT	CASSPGGRAFTDTQYF
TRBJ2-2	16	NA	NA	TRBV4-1	TGCGCCAGCAGCCATAATACGGTTGGGAACACCGGGGAGCTGTTTTTT	CASSHNTVGNTGELFF
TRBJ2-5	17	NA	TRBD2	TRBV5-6	TGTGCCAGCAGCTTGTATAGCGGGAGCAGGTACCAAGAGACCCAGTACTTC	CASSLYSGSRYQETQYF
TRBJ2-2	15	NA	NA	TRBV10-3	TGTGCCATCAGTGGGGGCCGGGGGAACACCGGGGAGCTGTTTTTT	CAISGGRGNTGELFF
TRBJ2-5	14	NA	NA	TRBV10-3	TGTGCCATCAGTGAAGGGGGGCGACAGGAGACCCAGTACTTC	CAISEGGRQETQYF
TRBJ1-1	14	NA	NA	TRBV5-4	TGTGCCAGCAGCCTTATAGACATTAACACTGAAGCTTTCTTT	CASSLIDINTEAFF
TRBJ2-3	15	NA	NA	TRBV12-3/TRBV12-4	TGTGCCAGCAGCCGCTTGCGAGACAGCACAGATACGCAGTATTTT	CASSRLRDSTDTQYF
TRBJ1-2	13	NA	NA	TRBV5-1	TGCGCCAGCAGCTTGGGGACACCCCGGGACTACACCTTC	CASSLGTPRDYTF
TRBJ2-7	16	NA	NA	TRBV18	TGTGCCAGCTCACCACAGAGGATGGCAGGGCGATACGAGCAGTACTTC	CASSPQRMAGRYEQYF
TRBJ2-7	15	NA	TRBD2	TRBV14	TGTGCCAGCAGCCAAGTCGGACGGGAGGATTACGAGCAGTACTTC	CASSQVGREDYEQYF
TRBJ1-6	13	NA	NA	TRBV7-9	TGTGCCAGCAACACAGGGATTGGTTCACCCCTCCACTTT	CASNTGIGSPLHF
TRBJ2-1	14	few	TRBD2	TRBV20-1	TGCAGTGCACAGCGGGGGTTCTCCTACAATGAGCAGTTCTTC	CSAQRGFSYNEQFF
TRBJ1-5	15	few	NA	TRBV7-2	TGTGCCAGCAGCTTAGTAATTGTCAGCAATCAGCCCCAGCATTTT	CASSLVIVSNQPQHF
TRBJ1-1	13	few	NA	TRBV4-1	TGCGCCAGCAGCCAGCTAGGGACGGCTGAAGCTTTCTTT	CASSQLGTAEAFF
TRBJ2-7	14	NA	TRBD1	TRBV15	TGTGCCACCAGCCCGACAGGGAACTCCTACGAGCAGTACTTC	CATSPTGNSYEQYF
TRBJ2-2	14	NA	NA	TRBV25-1	TGTGCCACCCAAGGACGGGAAAACACCGGGGAGCTGTTTTTT	CATQGRENTGELFF
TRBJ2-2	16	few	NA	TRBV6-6	TGTGCCAGCAGTCCTCGGGGCAGGACGAACACCGGGGAGCTGTTTTTT	CASSPRGRTNTGELFF
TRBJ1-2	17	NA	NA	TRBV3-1	TGTGCCAGCAGCCCCTCAAGATGGATTACCCGGAGCTATGGCTACACCTTC	CASSPSRWITRSYGYTF
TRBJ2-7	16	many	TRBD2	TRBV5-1	TGCGCCAGCAGCTTTACGTCCGGGAGGCCCCCCTACGAGCAGTACTTC	CASSFTSGRPPYEQYF
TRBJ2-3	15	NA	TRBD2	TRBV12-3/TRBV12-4	TGTGCCAGCATCCCTAGCGGGGCCCGCACAGATACGCAGTATTTT	CASIPSGARTDTQYF
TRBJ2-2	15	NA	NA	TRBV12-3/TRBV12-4	TGTGCCAGCAGTTTATTCTCAGGGTTTACCGGGGAGCTGTTTTTT	CASSLFSGFTGELFF
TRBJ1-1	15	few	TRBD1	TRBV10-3	TGTGCCATCAGTGACGTCCGGGAGGGGGCCACTGAAGCTTTCTTT	CAISDVREGATEAFF
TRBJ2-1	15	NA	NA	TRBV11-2	TGTGCCAGCAGCGGACAGATAGTGGCCTACAATGAGCAGTTCTTC	CASSGQIVAYNEQFF
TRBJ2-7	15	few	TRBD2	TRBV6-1	TGTGCCAGCAGTGAGGCTAGCGGTAGCTCCTACGAGCAGTACTTC	CASSEASGSSYEQYF
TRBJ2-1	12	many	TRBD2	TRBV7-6	TGTGCCAGCAGCATACTAGCGGGGGAGCAGTTCTTC	CASSILAGEQFF
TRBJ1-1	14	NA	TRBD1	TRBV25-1	TGTGCCAGCAGTGTCAGGGGGCGGAACACTGAAGCTTTCTTT	CASSVRGRNTEAFF
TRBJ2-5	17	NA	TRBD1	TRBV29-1	TGCAGCGTTGAAGATTTTGCAGGACAGGGGTTTTTGGAGACCCAGTACTTC	CSVEDFAGQGFLETQYF
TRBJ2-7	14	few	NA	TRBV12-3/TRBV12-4	TGTGCCAGCAGCCTCCTCGGGACCACCTACGAGCAGTACTTC	CASSLLGTTYEQYF
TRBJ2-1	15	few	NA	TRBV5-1	TGCGCCAGCAGCTTGGCACCGAGCTATACCAATGAGCAGTTCTTC	CASSLAPSYTNEQFF
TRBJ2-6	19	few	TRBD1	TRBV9	TGTGCCAGCAGCGTAGGACCGGGACAGGGACTCTCTGGGGCCAACGTCCTGACTTTC	CASSVGPGQGLSGANVLTF
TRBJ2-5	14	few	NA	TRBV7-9	TGTGCCAGCAGCTCCCACACGGTACAAGAGACCCAGTACTTC	CASSSHTVQETQYF
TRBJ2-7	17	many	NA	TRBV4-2	TGTGCCAGCAGCCAAACTGGAATAGGGAAGGACTCCTACGAGCAGTACTTC	CASSQTGIGKDSYEQYF
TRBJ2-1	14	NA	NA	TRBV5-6	TGTGCCAGCAGCTTGGGGGGGGCGGCAAATGAGCAGTTCTTC	CASSLGGAANEQFF
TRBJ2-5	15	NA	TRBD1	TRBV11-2	TGTGCCAGCAGCCAGAGCGACAGGGGCGGGAAGACCCAGTACTTC	CASSQSDRGGKTQYF
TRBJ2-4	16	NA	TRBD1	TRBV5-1	TGCGCCAGCAGCCCCCCAGCTACGACAGGGTTGGGCATTCAGTACTTC	CASSPPATTGLGIQYF
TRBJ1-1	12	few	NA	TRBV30	TGTGCCTGGAGTGTAAGGTCGGTTGAGGCTTTCTTT	CAWSVRSVEAFF
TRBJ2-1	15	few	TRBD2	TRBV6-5	TGTGCCAGCAGTGACTGGAGGGAGGGCTACAATGAGCAGTTCTTC	CASSDWREGYNEQFF
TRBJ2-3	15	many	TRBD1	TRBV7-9	TGTGCCAGCAGCTTCCGACAGGGACCGACAGATACGCAGTATTTT	CASSFRQGPTDTQYF
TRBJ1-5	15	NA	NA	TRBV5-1	TGCGCCAGCAGCTTGGGAGGGGTTAGTGGACAGCCCCAGCATTTT	CASSLGGVSGQPQHF
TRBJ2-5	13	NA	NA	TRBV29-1	TGCAGCGTTGGGGACCCTGAGATGGAGACCCAGTACTTC	CSVGDPEMETQYF
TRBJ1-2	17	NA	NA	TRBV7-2	TGTGCCAGCAGCCTCAAGGGTCAGGGTAGGGCTAACTATGGCTACACCTTC	CASSLKGQGRANYGYTF
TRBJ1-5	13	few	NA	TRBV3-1	TGTGCCAGCAGCCAAGACGATCGAGGGCCCCAGCATTTT	CASSQDDRGPQHF